This entry describes one T cell receptor (beta chain). Its antigen is not identified. Trimming cost V 8 bases and J 6 bases; bases outside gene matches: 10. The length of the CDR3 is 14 residues. Germline CDR1 is MNHNY and CDR2 is SVGAGI (reference sequence). These data are taken from a study of cytomegalovirus exposure and HLA in healthy donors. About the study: The 110 or so validation repertoires used a platform that matched the one used for the approximately 610 first-cohort repertoires, as a later analysis reported.

TCRdb's copy holds only in-frame clones and misses some; the assay was immunoSEQ multiplex PCR. The repertoire holds roughly 350,000 clones, around 86% seen once, with around 0.8% in the top ten. General study findings and limits: Among TCR beta chains, those listed as cytomegalovirus-associated numbered 164. Cytomegalovirus status was reportedly diagnosed by the classifier with high specificity and sensitivity. Some public TCRs appeared in many individuals, while most sequences were rare.

The sample consisted of PBMCs. The clonotype originates from a woman in her late teens or twenties in good health and CMV-seronegative. V and J are TRBV6-6 and TRBJ2-7; TRBD1 aligns across 10 bases. The CDR3 reads CASGAGTGVSEQYF. CDR3 sequence (DNA): TGTGCCAGCGGAGCCGGGACAGGGGTCAGCGAGCAGTACTTC.